These 25 T cell receptor beta chains were all obtained from the same sample, sequenced in a study of blood T cell repertoires in COVID-19. Method: immunoSEQ multiplex PCR; TCRdb's copy keeps in-frame clones and lacks some. The sample comprises around 220,000 clones, approximately 79% of which are singletons, and approximately 5% rests with the top ten. Sequenced material: peripheral blood. These receptors all stem from a woman older than 75 with active or convalescent COVID-19.

To note about this clone: This CDR3 is also generated by other DNA sequences in the sample. The gene calls are TRBV2 and TRBJ1-5; 8 bases agree with TRBD1. Losses at the gene ends were 3 bases for V and 6 bases for J; bases not matched to a gene: 1. Germline lookup yields CDR1 SNHLY and CDR2 FYNNEI. The CDR3 runs 13 residues. The DNA of the CDR3 is TGTGCCAGCAGTGACAGGGGGCTTCAGCCCCAGCATTTT. Translated: CASSDRGLQPQHF.

The chain combines TRBV28 with TRBJ1-1; D is ambiguous. CDR3 length equals 12 residues. Germline CDR1 MDHEN, CDR2 SYDVKM. V gave up 6 bases and J gave up 0 bases, with 5 bases separating them. CDR3 loop: CASRWLNTEAFF. The CDR3 DNA is TGTGCCAGCAGATGGCTGAACACTGAAGCTTTCTTT.

V usage is TRBV3-1 (or the pseudogene TRBV3-2) and J usage is TRBJ1-1; no definite D call. This CDR3 is built from 14 residues. Trimming pared 1 base from V and 1 base from J, leaving 7 bases between. Germline CDR1 is LGHDT and CDR2 is YNNKEL (reference sequence). CDR3 loop: CASSQGHKNTEAFF. The CDR3 nucleotides read TGTGCCAGCAGCCAAGGCCACAAGAACACTGAAGCTTTCTTT.

This rearrangement joins TRBV27 to TRBJ1-2; D is unresolved. V was cut by 2 bases and J by 3 bases, with 10 bases left in between. Per the germline V gene, CDR1 is MNHEY and CDR2 is SMNVEV (reference sequence). CDR3 length: 14 amino acids. CDR3 loop: CASSLGGVHYGYTF. The DNA of the CDR3 is TGTGCCAGCAGTTTAGGCGGGGTCCACTATGGCTACACCTTC.

V usage is TRBV9 and J usage is TRBJ1-1; D ambiguous. The germline V and J ends were trimmed by 0 bases and 0 bases, with 9 bases remaining between them. The CDR3 consists of 15 residues. The germline CDR1 and CDR2 sequences are SGDLS and YYNGEE. The CDR3 nucleotides are TGTGCCAGCAGCGTAGACGTCCACATGAACACTGAAGCTTTCTTT. Encoded protein: CASSVDVHMNTEAFF.

The genes are TRBV19 and TRBJ1-1; weak D call: TRBD1 (6 bases). CDR1 and CDR2 (germline): LNHDA, SQIVND (reference sequence). V gave up 8 bases and J gave up 2 bases, with 21 bases separating them. The CDR3 contains 16 residues. For the CDR3, the DNA is TGTGCCAGTGAATTAAGAGGGGGACGGGGCAACACTGAAGCTTTCTTT. It codes for CASELRGGRGNTEAFF.

The CDR3 nucleotides are TGTGCCAGCAGTGAACTGGGGGCGAACACTGAAGCTTTCTTT. As protein: CASSELGANTEAFF. V usage is TRBV6-1 and J usage is TRBJ1-1; D may be TRBD1 (6 bases). This CDR3 is 14 amino acids long. V shed 2 bases and J shed 1 base, with 8 bases lying between them. Germline V gene lookup returns CDR1 MNHNS and CDR2 SASEGT.

This chain connects TRBV2 to TRBJ1-1; D might be TRBD1 (6 bases). V lost 6 bases to trimming and J lost 0 bases, with 8 bases between them. Germline-derived CDR1 and CDR2 are SNHLY and FYNNEI. This CDR3 spans 13 amino acids. CDR3 in amino acids: CASSWTVNTEAFF. CDR3 in DNA: TGTGCCAGCAGCTGGACAGTGAACACTGAAGCTTTCTTT.

This chain joins TRBV15 and TRBJ2-5, with D hard to call. V was cut by 1 base and J by 5 bases, with 14 bases left in between. Germline V gene sequence: CDR1 LNHNV, CDR2 YYDKDF (reference sequence). CDR3 length equals 15 residues. CDR3 DNA sequence: TGTGCCACCAGCAGAGTGCATTCGGCGGCGGAGACCCAGTACTTC. It codes for CATSRVHSAAETQYF.

The rearrangement links TRBV29-1 to TRBJ2-3; the match to TRBD1 covers 11 bases. V gave up 4 bases and J gave up 3 bases; unmatched junction bases: 6. This CDR3 has 15 residues. CDR1 and CDR2 (germline): SQVTM, ANQGSEA. CDR3 sequence: CSVAGTGGVTDTQYF. CDR3 nucleotides: TGCAGCGTTGCGGGGACAGGGGGAGTTACAGATACGCAGTATTTT.

The gene calls are TRBV30 and TRBJ2-2; 8 bases are shared with TRBD2. The ends lost 0 bases at V and 6 bases at J; junction bases unmatched: 3. CDR3 length: 14 residues. Per the germline V gene, CDR1 is GTSNPN and CDR2 is SVGIG (reference sequence). CDR3 nucleotide sequence: TGTGCCTGGAGTGTTATTAGCGGGGCCGGGGAGCTGTTTTTT. Protein product: CAWSVISGAGELFF.

V is TRBV7-9 and J is TRBJ2-1, with D maybe TRBD2 (5 bases). CDR1 is SEHNR, CDR2 FQNEAQ, per germline (reference sequence). This CDR3 region has 14 residues. Trimming took off 3 bases at V and 3 bases at J, with 9 bases between the two ends. CDR3 residues: CASSFVGNYNEQFF. Here the CDR3 DNA reads TGTGCCAGCAGCTTTGTCGGGAACTACAATGAGCAGTTCTTC.

This clone showed up many times. The chain is built from TRBV5-6 and TRBJ1-5; 8 bases line up with TRBD1. V lost 4 bases and J lost 4; bases outside the gene matches: 4. The CDR3 spans 14 residues. Germline lookup yields CDR1 SGHDT and CDR2 YYEEEE. CDR3 coding DNA: TGTGCCAGCAGCGCGACAGGGGTAAATCAGCCCCAGCATTTT. Amino acid sequence: CASSATGVNQPQHF. Full variable domain (remainder filled in from reference TRBV5-6 and TRBJ1-5): DAGVTQSPTHLIKTRGQQVTLRCSPKSGHDTVSWYQQALGQGPQFIFQYYEEEERQRGNFPDRFSGHQFPNYSSELNVNALLLGDSALYLCASSATGVNQPQHFGDGTRLSIL.

The V and J genes are TRBV30 and TRBJ1-4, with D hard to call. Trimming removed 5 bases at V and 7 bases at J, with 23 bases between. Germline V gives CDR1 GTSNPN, CDR2 SVGIG (reference sequence). CDR3 length equals 16 residues. CDR3 residues: CAWRFDGVRRGEKLFF. The CDR3 bases are TGTGCCTGGCGTTTCGACGGGGTGAGGAGAGGTGAAAAACTGTTTTTT.

The chain couples TRBV18 to TRBJ1-4; D is possibly TRBD1 (6 bases). The CDR3 covers 17 residues. V dropped 3 bases and J dropped 5 bases, with 19 bases sitting between them. Germline CDR1 KGHSH, CDR2 LQKENI. This CDR3 is CASSPPWGTRRNEKLFF. The DNA for the CDR3 is TGTGCCAGCTCACCGCCCTGGGGGACAAGGAGGAATGAAAAACTGTTTTTT.

In this sample, this clone turned up a few times. The chain couples TRBV19 to TRBJ1-6; the match to TRBD1 covers 8 bases. The CDR3 has 14 residues. CDR1 and CDR2 (germline): LNHDA, SQIVND (reference sequence). After removal of 2 bases from V and 10 bases from J, the junction contained 4 bases not matched to a gene. The CDR3 spells CASSIQGAGSPLHF. CDR3 nucleotides: TGTGCCAGTAGTATACAGGGGGCTGGCTCACCCCTCCACTTT.

The gene calls are TRBV19 and TRBJ2-5; D possibly corresponds to TRBD2 (6 bases). Germline V gene lookup returns CDR1 LNHDA and CDR2 SQIVND (reference sequence). The CDR3 is 13 amino acids. The germline V and J ends were trimmed by 4 bases and 5 bases, with 11 bases remaining between them. CDR3 bases: TGTGCCAGTAGTACGGACGCGGGGGAGACCCAGTACTTC. It translates to CASSTDAGETQYF.

The genes are TRBV5-1 and TRBJ2-2; the D gene is possibly TRBD1 (5 bases). V was pared by 2 bases and J by 5 bases, with 10 bases between. Per the germline V gene, CDR1 is SGHRS and CDR2 is YFSETQ. The CDR3 is 14 amino acids. CDR3 sequence reads: CASSFAGPTGELFF. DNA of the CDR3: TGCGCCAGCAGCTTTGCAGGGCCAACCGGGGAGCTGTTTTTT. Using reference TRBV5-1 and TRBJ2-2 for the parts outside the CDR3, the full variable domain is KAGVTQTPRYLIKTRGQQVTLSCSPISGHRSVSWYQQTPGQGLQFLFEYFSETQRNKGNFPGRFSGRQFSNSRSEMNVSTLELGDSALYLCASSFAGPTGELFFGEGSRLTVL.

V usage is TRBV24-1 and J usage is TRBJ2-2; TRBD2 agrees at 9 bases. The V and J ends lost 1 base and 0 bases, in that order; junction bases with no gene match: 8. This CDR3 has 19 amino acids. Germline V gene data show CDR1 as KGHDR and CDR2 as SFDVKD. The CDR3 DNA reads as TGTGCCACCAGTGATTTAAGAACTAGCGGGCTCTCGAACACCGGGGAGCTGTTTTTT. Translation: CATSDLRTSGLSNTGELFF.

This clone was detected many times. The rearrangement uses TRBV27 and TRBJ2-7, with 11 bases fitting TRBD2. CDR3 length equals 16 residues. Losses at the gene ends were 5 bases for V and 1 base for J; bases not matched to a gene: 7. The germline gives CDR1 MNHEY, CDR2 SMNVEV (reference sequence). As DNA, the CDR3 is TGTGCCAGCAGTCGATTCCTAGCGGGAGGTTCCTACGAGCAGTACTTC. Protein: CASSRFLAGGSYEQYF.

This chain links TRBV2 with TRBJ2-7; D remains unclear. The germline V and J ends were trimmed by 2 bases and 1 base, with 9 bases remaining between them. Per the germline V gene, CDR1 is SNHLY and CDR2 is FYNNEI. The CDR3 is made up of 14 amino acids. The CDR3 DNA follows: TGTGCCAGCAGTGAAATCGGTCTTTCCTACGAGCAGTACTTC. Protein: CASSEIGLSYEQYF.

This clone was detected once. The chain couples TRBV7-9 to TRBJ2-7; 9 bases are a match to TRBD2. CDR1 is SEHNR and CDR2 is FQNEAQ in the germline V gene (reference sequence). The V gene end was trimmed by 5 bases and the J gene end by 7 bases; junction bases not matched to a gene: 12. The CDR3 totals 15 residues. The CDR3 region has the DNA TGTGCCAGCAGCCAATGGACTAGCGTTGAGGGGGAGCAGTACTTC. Translating it yields CASSQWTSVEGEQYF.

The rearrangement links TRBV3-1 (or the pseudogene TRBV3-2) to TRBJ2-1; D not resolved. The germline V and J ends were trimmed by 0 bases and 16 bases, with 16 bases remaining between them. CDR3 length: 13 amino acids. Germline CDR1 reads LGHDT; CDR2 reads YNNKEL (reference sequence). CDR3 nucleotides: TGTGCCAGCAGCCAAGATCGTAGCTCAACCGGATTCTTC. Translation: CASSQDRSSTGFF.

This chain links TRBV6-5 with TRBJ2-7; 10 bases are shared with TRBD1. There are 14 residues in the CDR3. The V gene end was trimmed by 4 bases and the J gene end by 6 bases; junction bases not matched to a gene: 6. The V gene's germline CDR1 is MNHEY and CDR2 SVGAGI. CDR3 nucleotides: TGTGCCAGCAGTTCCCGGACAGGGGGTACCGAGCAGTACTTC. It codes for CASSSRTGGTEQYF.

The chain combines TRBV7-9 with TRBJ1-2; D is possibly TRBD1 (6 bases). CDR3 length equals 14 residues. Trimming took 4 bases from V and 7 from J, leaving 16 bases between them. CDR1 is SEHNR, CDR2 FQNEAQ, per germline (reference sequence). This chain's CDR3 is CASSSTGSLSGYTF. The CDR3 nucleotides are TGTGCCAGCAGCTCGACAGGTTCTCTTTCTGGCTACACCTTC.